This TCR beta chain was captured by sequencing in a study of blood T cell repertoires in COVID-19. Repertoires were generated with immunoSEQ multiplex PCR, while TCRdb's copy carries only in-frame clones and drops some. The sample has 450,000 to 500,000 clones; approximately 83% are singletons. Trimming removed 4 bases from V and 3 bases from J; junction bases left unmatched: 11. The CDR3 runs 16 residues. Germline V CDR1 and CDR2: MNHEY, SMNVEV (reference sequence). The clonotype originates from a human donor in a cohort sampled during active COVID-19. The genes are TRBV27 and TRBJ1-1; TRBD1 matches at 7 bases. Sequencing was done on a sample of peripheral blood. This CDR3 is CASSSHWDRTYTEAFF. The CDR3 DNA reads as TGTGCCAGCAGTTCACATTGGGACAGAACATACACTGAAGCTTTCTTT.